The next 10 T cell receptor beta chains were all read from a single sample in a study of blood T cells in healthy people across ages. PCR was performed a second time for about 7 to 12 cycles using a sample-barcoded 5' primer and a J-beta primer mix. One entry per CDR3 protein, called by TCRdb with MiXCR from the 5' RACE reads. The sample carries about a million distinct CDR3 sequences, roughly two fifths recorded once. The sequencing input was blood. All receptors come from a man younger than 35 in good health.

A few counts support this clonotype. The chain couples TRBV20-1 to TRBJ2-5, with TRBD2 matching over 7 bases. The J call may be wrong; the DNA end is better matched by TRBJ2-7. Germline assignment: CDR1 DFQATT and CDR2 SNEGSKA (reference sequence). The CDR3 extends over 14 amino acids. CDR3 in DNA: TGCAGTGCTAGTGGGAGGGCCCCCATCGACGAGCAGTACTTC. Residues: CSASGRAPIDEQYF.

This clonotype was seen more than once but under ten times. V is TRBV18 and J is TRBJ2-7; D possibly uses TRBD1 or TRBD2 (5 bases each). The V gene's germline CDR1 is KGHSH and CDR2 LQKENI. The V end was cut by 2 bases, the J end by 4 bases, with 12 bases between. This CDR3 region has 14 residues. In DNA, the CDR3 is TGTGCCAGCTCACCAGGGGGAACGACGTACGAGCAGTACTTC. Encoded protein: CASSPGGTTYEQYF.

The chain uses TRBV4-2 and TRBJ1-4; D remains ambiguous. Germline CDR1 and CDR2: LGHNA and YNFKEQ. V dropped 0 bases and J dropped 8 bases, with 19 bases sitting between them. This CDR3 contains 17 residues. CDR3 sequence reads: CASSQDLVLIAEEKLFF. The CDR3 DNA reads TGTGCCAGCAGCCAAGATCTGGTGCTAATAGCGGAGGAAAAACTGTTTTTT.

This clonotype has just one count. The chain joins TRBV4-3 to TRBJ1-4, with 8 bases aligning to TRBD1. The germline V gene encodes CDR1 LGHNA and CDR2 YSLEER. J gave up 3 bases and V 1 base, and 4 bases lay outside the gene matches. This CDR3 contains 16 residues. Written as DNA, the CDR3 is TGCGCCAGCAGCCAAGTGACAGGGGTGGCTAATGAAAAACTGTTTTTT. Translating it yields CASSQVTGVANEKLFF.

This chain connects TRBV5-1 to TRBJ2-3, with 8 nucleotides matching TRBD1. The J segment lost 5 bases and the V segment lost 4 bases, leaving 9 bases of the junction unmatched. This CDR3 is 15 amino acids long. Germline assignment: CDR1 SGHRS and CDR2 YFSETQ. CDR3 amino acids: CASSLRTGWGDTQYF. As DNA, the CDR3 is TGCGCCAGCAGCCTCCGGACAGGGTGGGGAGATACGCAGTATTTT.

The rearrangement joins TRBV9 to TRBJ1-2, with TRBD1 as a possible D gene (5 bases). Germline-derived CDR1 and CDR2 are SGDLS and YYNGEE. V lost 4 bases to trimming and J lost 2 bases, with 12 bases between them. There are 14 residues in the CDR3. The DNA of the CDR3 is TGTGCCAGCAGCTTGGAGGGGACCAACTATGGCTACACCTTC. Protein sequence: CASSLEGTNYGYTF.

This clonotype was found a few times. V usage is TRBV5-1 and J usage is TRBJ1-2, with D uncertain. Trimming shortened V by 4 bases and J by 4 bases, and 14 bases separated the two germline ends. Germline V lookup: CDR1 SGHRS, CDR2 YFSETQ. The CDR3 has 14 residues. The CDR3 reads CASSPAQAGYGYTF. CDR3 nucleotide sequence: TGCGCCAGCAGCCCGGCCCAAGCCGGCTATGGCTACACCTTC.

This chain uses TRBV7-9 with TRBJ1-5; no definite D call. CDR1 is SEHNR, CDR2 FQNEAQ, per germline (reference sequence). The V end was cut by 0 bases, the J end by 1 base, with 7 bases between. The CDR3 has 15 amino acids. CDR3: CASSLADGSNQPQHF. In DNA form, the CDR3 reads TGTGCCAGCAGCTTAGCGGACGGGAGCAATCAGCCCCAGCATTTT.

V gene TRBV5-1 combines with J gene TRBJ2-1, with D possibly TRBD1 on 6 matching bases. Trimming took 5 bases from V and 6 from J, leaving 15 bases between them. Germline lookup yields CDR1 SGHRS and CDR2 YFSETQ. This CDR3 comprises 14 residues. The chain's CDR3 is CASSQKQGINEQFF. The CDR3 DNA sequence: TGCGCCAGCAGTCAAAAGCAGGGGATCAATGAGCAGTTCTTC.

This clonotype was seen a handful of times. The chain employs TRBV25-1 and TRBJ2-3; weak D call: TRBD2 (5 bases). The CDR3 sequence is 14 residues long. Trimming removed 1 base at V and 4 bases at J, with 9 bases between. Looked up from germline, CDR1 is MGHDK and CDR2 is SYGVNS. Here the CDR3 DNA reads TGTGCCAGCAGTGAATTTCGGGGTGCAGATACGCAGTATTTT. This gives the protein CASSEFRGADTQYF.